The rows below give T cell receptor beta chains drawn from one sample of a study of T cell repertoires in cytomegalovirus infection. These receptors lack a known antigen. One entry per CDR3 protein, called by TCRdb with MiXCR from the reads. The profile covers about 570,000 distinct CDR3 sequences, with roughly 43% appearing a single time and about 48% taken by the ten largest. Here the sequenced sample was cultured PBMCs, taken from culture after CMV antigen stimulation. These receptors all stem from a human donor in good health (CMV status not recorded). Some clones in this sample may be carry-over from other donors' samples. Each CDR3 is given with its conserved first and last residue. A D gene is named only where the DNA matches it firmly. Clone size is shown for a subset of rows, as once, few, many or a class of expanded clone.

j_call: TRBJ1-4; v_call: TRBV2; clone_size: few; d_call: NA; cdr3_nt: TGTGCCAGCAGTGAAGAGGTCAATCAACATGAAAAACTGTTTTTT; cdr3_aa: CASSEEVNQHEKLFF
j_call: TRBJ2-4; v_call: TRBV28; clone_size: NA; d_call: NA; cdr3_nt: TGTGCCAGCAGTTCGCGTCAGGGGGCCAAAAACATTCAGTACTTC; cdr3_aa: CASSSRQGAKNIQYF
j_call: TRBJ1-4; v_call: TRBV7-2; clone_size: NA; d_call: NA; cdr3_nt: TGTGCCAGCAGCTTAGTGGAAGCGGGAAGGCTGTTTTTT; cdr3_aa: CASSLVEAGRLFF
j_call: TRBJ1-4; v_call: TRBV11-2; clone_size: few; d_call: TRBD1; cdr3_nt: TGTGCCAGCAGACCGTTACAGGGGACAAAGGGGGAAAAACTGTTTTTT; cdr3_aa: CASRPLQGTKGEKLFF
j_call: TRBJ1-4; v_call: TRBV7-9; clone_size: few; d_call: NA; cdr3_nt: TGTGCCAGCTCTATTAAGGCTAATGAAAAACTGTTTTTT; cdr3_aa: CASSIKANEKLFF
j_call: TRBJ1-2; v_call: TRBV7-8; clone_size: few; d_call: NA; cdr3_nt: TGTGCCAGCAGCTTACGTGGAGTCGGTCTTAGCTATGGCTACACCTTC; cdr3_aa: CASSLRGVGLSYGYTF
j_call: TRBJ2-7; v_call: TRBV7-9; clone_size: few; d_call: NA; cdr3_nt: TGTGCCAGCAGCCCGGACGGTGGCGTCGTCCCCAAGCAGTACTTC; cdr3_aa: CASSPDGGVVPKQYF
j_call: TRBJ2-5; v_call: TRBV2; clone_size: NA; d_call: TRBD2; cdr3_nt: TGTGCCAGCAGGGGTGGACTAGCGGGGGGCCAAGAGACCCAGTACTTC; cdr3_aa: CASRGGLAGGQETQYF
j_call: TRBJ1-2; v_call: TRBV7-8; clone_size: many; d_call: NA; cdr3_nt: TGTGCCAGCAGCTTAGGATTAGCAGGCTCCTATGGCTACACCTTC; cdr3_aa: CASSLGLAGSYGYTF
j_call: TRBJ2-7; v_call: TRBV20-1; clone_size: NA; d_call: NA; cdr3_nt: TGCAGTGCTAGAGATTGGCAGGGGCTCGACGAGCAGTACTTC; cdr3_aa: CSARDWQGLDEQYF